The T cell receptor beta chain described here comes from a study of blood T cell repertoires in COVID-19. Recovered Cohort 3 donors showed two negative PCRs, clearance, or symptom resolution. In germline, CDR1 is LGHDT, CDR2 YNNKEL (reference sequence). J gave up 8 bases and V 0 bases, and 15 bases lay outside the gene matches. The CDR3 totals 17 residues. The protocol was immunoSEQ multiplex PCR, while the TCRdb copy is restricted to in-frame clones and leaves out a portion. Of some 160,000 clones listed, roughly 80% were seen once; the top ten hold roughly 8%. The V and J genes are TRBV3-1 (or the pseudogene TRBV3-2) and TRBJ1-1, with 7 bases lining up with TRBD1. The sequence was collected from a woman between 50 and 59 years old who had recovered from COVID-19. Material for sequencing was PBMCs or T cells enriched from blood (not recorded which). CDR3 in DNA: TGTGCCAGCAGCCAAGATCGAACCACAGGGGATGTTTCGGAAGCTTTCTTT. This encodes CASSQDRTTGDVSEAFF.